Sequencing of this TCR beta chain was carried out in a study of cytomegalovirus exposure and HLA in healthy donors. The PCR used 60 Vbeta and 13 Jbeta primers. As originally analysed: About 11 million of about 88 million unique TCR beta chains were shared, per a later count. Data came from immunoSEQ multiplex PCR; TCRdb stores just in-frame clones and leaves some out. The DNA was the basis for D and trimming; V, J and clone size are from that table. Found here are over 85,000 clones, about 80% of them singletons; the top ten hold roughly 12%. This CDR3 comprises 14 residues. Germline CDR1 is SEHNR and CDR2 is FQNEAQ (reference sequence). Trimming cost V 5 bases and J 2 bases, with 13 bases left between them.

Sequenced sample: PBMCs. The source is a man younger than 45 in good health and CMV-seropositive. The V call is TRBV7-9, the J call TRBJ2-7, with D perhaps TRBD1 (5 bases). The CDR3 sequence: CASSPPGSPYEQYF. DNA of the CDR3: TGTGCCAGCAGCCCCCCAGGGTCCCCCTACGAGCAGTACTTC.